Reported below is one TCR beta chain. Its antigen is still unknown. The record originates from a study of long-term antiretroviral therapy in people with HIV. Findings and limits, study-wide: Drawn between about 2004 and 2018, the blood was possibly obtained under older ART regimens. The study found that diversity rose after ART but stayed below transplant donor controls.

J gave up 1 base and V 5 bases, and 18 bases lay outside the gene matches. Germline values: CDR1 SGHVS, CDR2 FQNEAQ. There are 20 residues in the CDR3. They ran version v3.0 of the immunoSEQ assay at survey level. Profiled with immunoSEQ multiplex PCR; TCRdb holds only in-frame clones, not every one. The sample holds tens of thousands of clones; about 80% are singletons and the top ten take about 5.1%. V is TRBV7-8 and J is TRBJ2-5; TRBD2 aligns across 11 bases. This sample comprised unsorted PBMCs, obtained 1.1 years before starting antiretroviral therapy. The receptor comes from a woman aged 25 to 39 with HIV. As DNA, the CDR3 is TGTGCCAGCAGCCTTATTAAAACTAGCGGGGGCCTCGGGGGCCAAGAGACCCAGTACTTC. Translation gives CASSLIKTSGGLGGQETQYF.